This TCR beta chain was identified in a study of metastatic and nonmetastatic thyroid tumors (dated by TCRdb to about 2020). Concerning the study at large: Repertoires were compared across peripheral blood and tumor or nodule tissue samples from malignant and benign thyroid patients. Overall results and qualifications from the work: In both blood and tumor samples, TCR beta diversity was reported to be significantly higher in malignant tumors than in benign nodules.

Receptors were amplified or captured by PCR. Instrument on record: Illumina HiSeq 4000. High-throughput sequencing was used to profile the TCR beta-chain CDR3 region of each patient. The authors' analysis ran thus. Drawing on CDR3 differences between clinicopathological groups, the researchers built a classifier meant to tell apart patients with distant-metastatic papillary thyroid cancer. To measure repertoire diversity the researchers used the Shannon index, while the Morisita-Horn index served to gauge how similar the tumor and blood repertoires were. In-frame beta chains were kept once TCRdb had trimmed the public reads at Q25 with fastp and called clones with MiXCR. Clone size and V and J calls follow TCRdb, not the original study. This sample holds some 37,000 clones; around half were observed only once. The ten top clones hold roughly 24% of the sample. Before undergoing thyroid surgery, none of the patients had been given any kind of treatment. Patient clinical samples collected from about 2012 to 2018 were retrospectively analysed using T-cell receptor beta sequencing.

Trimming at the junction amounts to 7 bases on V and 5 bases on J, and the germline ends lie 15 bases apart. The CDR3 sequence holds 14 residues, the cysteine and phenylalanine included. The DNA shown is the 42-base CDR3, in frame from base 1. Note on this clone: Its antigen is unknown. No base quality values were provided; no much bigger clone lies one nucleotide off.

The chain joins TRBV12-3 or TRBV12-4 to TRBJ1-3, with no D gene named confidently. Specimen: tumor tissue. This receptor was taken from a male donor with papillary thyroid cancer or a benign thyroid nodule (not recorded which). Some clones in this sample may be carry-over from other donors' samples. The nucleotide sequence reads as follows: TGTGCCAGCAAACCAGGAGGCAATCGAAACACCATATATTTT. Its translation is CASKPGGNRNTIYF.